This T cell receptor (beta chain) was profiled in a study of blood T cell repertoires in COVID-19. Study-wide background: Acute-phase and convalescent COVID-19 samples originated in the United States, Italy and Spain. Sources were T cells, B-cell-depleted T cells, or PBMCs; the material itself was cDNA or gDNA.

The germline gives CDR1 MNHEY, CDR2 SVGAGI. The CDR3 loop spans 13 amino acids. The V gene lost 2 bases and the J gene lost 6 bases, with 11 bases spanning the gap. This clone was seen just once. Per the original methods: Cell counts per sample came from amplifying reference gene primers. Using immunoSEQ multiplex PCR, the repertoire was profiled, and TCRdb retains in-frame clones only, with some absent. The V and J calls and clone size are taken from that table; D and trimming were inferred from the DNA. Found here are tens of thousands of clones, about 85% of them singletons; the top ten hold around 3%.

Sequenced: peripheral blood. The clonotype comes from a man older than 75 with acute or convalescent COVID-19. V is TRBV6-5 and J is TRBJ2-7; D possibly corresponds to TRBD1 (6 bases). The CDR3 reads CASSYERGSEQYF. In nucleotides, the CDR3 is TGTGCCAGCAGTTACGAGAGGGGGTCCGAGCAGTACTTC.